This TCR beta chain is from a study of blood T cell repertoires in COVID-19. As for the study in general: Samples of COVID-19 (acute and convalescent) were obtained from the United States, Italy and Spain. T cells, B-cell-depleted T cells, or PBMCs provided the cDNA or gDNA that served as material.

As processed by the authors: Reference gene primer amplification gave nucleated cell count estimates. Repertoires were generated with immunoSEQ multiplex PCR, while TCRdb's copy carries only in-frame clones and drops some. V and J calls and clone size follow that table, whereas D and trimming were derived from the DNA. The sample shows approximately 290,000 clones, approximately 89% of them seen only once. Seattle's cohort entered during active infection and was followed longitudinally. This clone has a single count. J was trimmed by 5 bases and V by 0 bases; bases with no gene match: 8. The CDR3 spans 17 residues. Germline CDR1 reads SGHRS; CDR2 reads YFSETQ.

The receptor's source is a woman aged 30 to 39 with COVID-19, enrolled during active disease. Sequences were obtained from peripheral blood. The chain couples TRBV5-1 to TRBJ2-7, with 13 bases identical to TRBD2. Here the CDR3 reads CASSLERGTSGIHEQYF. The CDR3 nucleotides read TGCGCCAGCAGCTTGGAGAGAGGGACTAGCGGGATCCACGAGCAGTACTTC.